A single sample gave rise to the 8 T cell receptor beta chains below, sequenced in a study of cytomegalovirus exposure and HLA in healthy donors. With 60 Vbeta and 13 Jbeta primers, the PCR was carried out. Using immunoSEQ multiplex PCR, the repertoire was profiled, and TCRdb retains in-frame clones only, with some absent. The sample lists about 150,000 clones; over 65% were seen once. Sequencing was carried out using PBMCs. All receptors derive from a man aged 25 to 40 in good health and CMV-seronegative.

The J gene is TRBJ1-2, the V gene TRBV10-3; 10 bases match TRBD1. With 10 bases clipped from V and 3 bases from J, the junction kept 8 bases outside the gene matches. Germline CDR1 ENHRY, CDR2 SYGVKD. The CDR3 extends over 14 amino acids. The DNA of the CDR3 is TGTGCCAGCTCGACAGGGGGCGATGACTATGGCTACACCTTC. This gives the protein CASSTGGDDYGYTF.

The V and J genes are TRBV18 and TRBJ2-1; 7 nucleotides align to TRBD2. The V gene's germline CDR1 is KGHSH and CDR2 LQKENI. With V trimmed by 3 bases and J by 9 bases, 8 bases remained unmatched. This CDR3 has 14 amino acids. The CDR3 reads CASSPTGTTGEQFF. For the CDR3, the DNA is TGTGCCAGCTCACCGACCGGGACTACTGGTGAGCAGTTCTTC.

CDR3 protein: CASSQDPGTGVRGQYF. CDR3 sequence (DNA): TGTGCCAGCAGCCAAGACCCCGGGACAGGGGTACGAGGGCAGTACTTC. The V and J genes are TRBV14 and TRBJ2-7, with TRBD1 matching 10 bases. The length of the CDR3 is 16 residues. Germline CDR1 reads SGHDN; CDR2 reads FVKESK. The trim removed 0 bases at V and 9 bases at J, leaving 11 bases unmatched.

This clone has more than one count but fewer than ten. The gene calls are TRBV2 and TRBJ2-2; 8 bases map to TRBD1. The trim removed 6 bases at V and 1 base at J, leaving 7 bases unmatched. There are 16 residues in the CDR3. The germline V gene has CDR1 SNHLY and CDR2 FYNNEI. In DNA form, the CDR3 reads TGTGCCAGCAGGCACGACAGGGGCCAGAACACCGGGGAGCTGTTTTTT. It codes for CASRHDRGQNTGELFF.

This clone occurred once. A read error may produce the germline difference seen at one junction end. The genes are TRBV7-9 and TRBJ1-2; D is uncertain. Germline CDR1 SEHNR, CDR2 FQNEAQ (reference sequence). This CDR3 spans 14 amino acids. This CDR3 is CASSLVAGLYGYPF. For the CDR3, the DNA is TGTGCCAGCAGCTTGGTGGCAGGATTGTATGGCTACCCCTTC.

A note on this clone: One end of the junction does not line up with germline, which may come from a read error. This chain uses TRBV4-3 with TRBJ1-2; 10 nucleotides agree with TRBD1. CDR1 is LGHNA and CDR2 is YSLEER in the germline V gene. This CDR3 region has 18 residues. This chain's CDR3 is CASSHKRDRGFTNYGYPF. The CDR3 DNA follows: TGCGCCAGCAGCCACAAACGGGACAGGGGATTTACTAACTATGGCTACCCCTTC.

The rearrangement uses TRBV14 and TRBJ1-1; no reliable D call. V was pared by 4 bases and J by 5 bases, with 11 bases between. The germline V gene encodes CDR1 SGHDN and CDR2 FVKESK. This CDR3 is 13 amino acids long. CDR3 region: CASSLGRNTEAFF. For the CDR3, the DNA is TGTGCCAGCAGCCTCGGGAGAAATACTGAAGCTTTCTTT. The whole variable domain, filled in from reference TRBV14 and TRBJ1-1, reads EAGVTQFPSHSVIEKGQTVTLRCDPISGHDNLYWYRRVMGKEIKFLLHFVKESKQDESGMPNNRFLAERTGGTYSTLKVQPAELEDSGVYFCASSLGRNTEAFFGQGTRLTVV.

This clone was counted only a few times. The J gene is TRBJ1-5, the V gene TRBV5-1; D ambiguous. The CDR3 has 16 residues. V was clipped by 0 bases and J by 2 bases, with 12 bases between them. The V gene's germline CDR1 is SGHRS and CDR2 YFSETQ. In DNA form, the CDR3 reads TGCGCCAGCAGCTTGGCCCCAGGTCCGGGCAATCAGCCCCAGCATTTT. Its translation: CASSLAPGPGNQPQHF.